Each of the 27 T cell receptor beta chains below was sequenced from the same sample in a study of blood T cell repertoires in COVID-19. Some clones are missing from TCRdb's copy, which holds only in-frame ones; the method was immunoSEQ multiplex PCR. The sample lists roughly 160,000 clones, less than 90% seen once, with 11% to 15% in the top ten. The sequenced material came from peripheral blood. Receptors were obtained from a man aged 18 to 29 with active or convalescent COVID-19.

V gene TRBV24-1 combines with J gene TRBJ1-2; D gene ambiguous. CDR3 length: 14 residues. Germline assignment: CDR1 KGHDR and CDR2 SFDVKD. Trimming left V 0 bases short and J 4 bases short, with 8 bases between. The CDR3 nucleotides are TGTGCCACCAGTGATTTGTCTCTCTCCTATGGCTACACCTTC. It specifies CATSDLSLSYGYTF.

V usage is TRBV11-2 and J usage is TRBJ2-3; D is uncertain. Germline assignment: CDR1 SGHAT and CDR2 FQNNGV. V dropped 0 bases and J dropped 2 bases, with 6 bases sitting between them. The CDR3 is made up of 14 amino acids. The CDR3 DNA reads TGTGCCAGCAGCTTAGACCCAAACACAGATACGCAGTATTTT. Its translation: CASSLDPNTDTQYF.

The chain recombines TRBV5-1 with TRBJ2-3; 7 nucleotides match TRBD2. The germline CDR1 and CDR2 sequences are SGHRS and YFSETQ. This CDR3 comprises 15 residues. V shed 2 bases, J shed 0 bases, and the junction held 3 bases outside the gene matches. The CDR3 spells CASSFSGSSTDTQYF. In DNA form, the CDR3 reads TGCGCCAGCAGCTTTAGCGGGTCTAGCACAGATACGCAGTATTTT.

This chain links TRBV4-1 with TRBJ2-7; TRBD2 matches at 12 bases. The CDR3 extends over 16 amino acids. Germline values: CDR1 MGHRA, CDR2 YSYEKL. The ends lost 1 base at V and 8 bases at J; junction bases unmatched: 9. CDR3 DNA: TGCGCCAGCAGCCAAGGGGCTAGCGGGGGGGCCCTTCAGCAGTACTTC. It specifies CASSQGASGGALQQYF.

The chain is built from TRBV7-8 and TRBJ2-2; 7 bases match TRBD1. This CDR3 has 15 amino acids. Germline CDR1 SGHVS, CDR2 FQNEAQ. Losses at the gene ends were 5 bases for V and 6 bases for J; bases not matched to a gene: 9. The DNA of the CDR3 is TGTGCCAGCAGCAGAGGGGGCACCCGGTCCGGGGAGCTGTTTTTT. Its protein product is CASSRGGTRSGELFF.

J is TRBJ1-1 and V is TRBV3-1 (or the pseudogene TRBV3-2); D ambiguous. Germline V gives CDR1 LGHDT, CDR2 YNNKEL (reference sequence). V was pared by 1 base and J by 4 bases, with 10 bases between. The CDR3 is made up of 14 amino acids. CDR3 bases: TGTGCCAGCAGCCAAGTTCTAAGATCCACTGAAGCTTTCTTT. It specifies CASSQVLRSTEAFF.

The J gene is TRBJ2-1, the V gene TRBV7-2; 10 nucleotides match TRBD2. The V gene end was trimmed by 0 bases and the J gene end by 8 bases; junction bases not matched to a gene: 4. Germline V gives CDR1 SGHTA, CDR2 FQGNSA. The CDR3 loop spans 15 amino acids. This chain's CDR3 is CASSLATSGWDEQFF. The CDR3 nucleotides read TGTGCCAGCAGCTTAGCGACTAGCGGGTGGGATGAGCAGTTCTTC.

The J gene is TRBJ1-3, the V gene TRBV5-1, with TRBD1 as a possible D gene (5 bases). This CDR3 region has 16 residues. Looked up from germline, CDR1 is SGHRS and CDR2 is YFSETQ. Between the trimmed V and J ends, which lost 2 bases and 0 bases, there was a span of 12 bases. The CDR3 DNA reads as TGCGCCAGCAGCTTCACCCAGGGCCTCTCTGGAAACACCATATATTTT. It translates to CASSFTQGLSGNTIYF. Filled out from reference TRBV5-1 and TRBJ1-3, the complete variable domain reads KAGVTQTPRYLIKTRGQQVTLSCSPISGHRSVSWYQQTPGQGLQFLFEYFSETQRNKGNFPGRFSGRQFSNSRSEMNVSTLELGDSALYLCASSFTQGLSGNTIYFGEGSWLTVV.

Turning to this clone: Other DNA sequences from this sample encode an identical CDR3 as well. The chain has TRBV5-1 and TRBJ1-6; no firm D call. This CDR3 is built from 15 residues. Germline V gene sequence: CDR1 SGHRS, CDR2 YFSETQ. Trimming left V 2 bases short and J 0 bases short, with 6 bases between. DNA for the CDR3: TGCGCCAGCAGCTTCGAGGGCTCCTATAATTCACCCCTCCACTTT. Translated, it gives CASSFEGSYNSPLHF.

The J gene is TRBJ2-6, the V gene TRBV5-1, with D possibly being TRBD1 (5 bases). The germline gives CDR1 SGHRS, CDR2 YFSETQ. This CDR3 spans 16 amino acids. Trimming took off 1 base at V and 0 bases at J, with 8 bases between the two ends. The CDR3 bases are TGCGCCAGCAGCTTGTTAGGGGCCTCTGGGGCCAACGTCCTGACTTTC. Translation: CASSLLGASGANVLTF.

The V and J genes are TRBV2 and TRBJ1-4, with 7 bases that match TRBD1. Unmatched junction bases numbered 9, after V lost 6 bases and J lost 5 bases. Germline V gives CDR1 SNHLY, CDR2 FYNNEI. This CDR3 has 15 amino acids. CDR3 protein: CASRATTGRNEKLFF. Written as DNA, the CDR3 is TGTGCCAGCAGGGCTACGACAGGGCGAAATGAAAAACTGTTTTTT. The full variable domain, in which reference TRBV2 and TRBJ1-4 provide the parts outside the CDR3, is EPEVTQTPSHQVTQMGQEVILRCVPISNHLYFYWYRQILGQKVEFLVSFYNNEISEKSEIFDDQFSVERPDGSNFTLKIRSTKLEDSAMYFCASRATTGRNEKLFFGSGTQLSVL.

The rearrangement links TRBV13 to TRBJ1-1; D not resolved. CDR3 length: 13 residues. V was pared by 6 bases and J by 1 base, with 9 bases between. CDR1 is PRHDT and CDR2 is FYEKMQ in the germline V gene (reference sequence). The CDR3 sequence is CASRPRENTEAFF. The DNA of the CDR3 is TGTGCCAGCAGGCCCCGGGAGAACACTGAAGCTTTCTTT.

The chain recombines TRBV6-5 with TRBJ2-3; 8 bases are shared with TRBD2. The ends lost 0 bases at V and 14 bases at J; junction bases unmatched: 10. CDR1 and CDR2 from the germline V gene are MNHEY and SVGAGI. The CDR3 is 14 amino acids. The CDR3 nucleotides are TGTGCCAGCAGTTACTCGAATGACGCGGGGGGTTGGTATTTT. Translation: CASSYSNDAGGWYF.

The chain uses TRBV5-1 and TRBJ2-5; D is perhaps TRBD2 (6 bases). CDR1 is SGHRS and CDR2 is YFSETQ in the germline V gene. The CDR3 has 15 amino acids. V lost 1 base and J 2 bases, leaving 12 bases between the germline ends. CDR3: CASSLRRTMQETQYF. In DNA form, the CDR3 reads TGCGCCAGCAGCTTGAGAAGGACTATGCAAGAGACCCAGTACTTC.

V is TRBV6-1 and J is TRBJ2-1; a possible D gene is TRBD1 (6 bases). The V end was cut by 1 base, the J end by 3 bases, with 19 bases between. There are 18 residues in the CDR3. Germline assignment: CDR1 MNHNS and CDR2 SASEGT. The CDR3 spells CASSEGRITGPGYNEQFF. CDR3 in DNA: TGTGCCAGCAGTGAAGGTCGTATTACAGGGCCGGGCTACAATGAGCAGTTCTTC.

This clone was seen once. Here the CDR3 DNA reads TGCAGCGTCCTGACAGGGGTGAGCAATCAGCCCCAGCATTTT. It yields the protein CSVLTGVSNQPQHF. The chain employs TRBV29-1 and TRBJ1-5, with TRBD1 matching over 8 bases. The CDR3 runs 14 residues. Trimming removed 6 bases from V and 1 base from J; junction bases left unmatched: 5. Germline CDR1 and CDR2: SQVTM and ANQGSEA.

The rearrangement joins TRBV18 to TRBJ2-2, with 10 bases fitting TRBD1. This CDR3 region has 15 residues. J gave up 4 bases and V 9 bases, and 8 bases lay outside the gene matches. Germline V lookup: CDR1 KGHSH, CDR2 LQKENI. Here the CDR3 DNA reads TGTGCCAGTCACAGGGGACAGGGGACCACCGGGGAGCTGTTTTTT. This gives the protein CASHRGQGTTGELFF.

This clone was recorded a few times. This sequence joins TRBV10-2 and TRBJ2-3, with 9 bases identical to TRBD2. Germline V gene sequence: CDR1 WSHSY, CDR2 SAAADI. This CDR3 has 16 residues. Unmatched junction bases numbered 17, after V lost 8 bases and J lost 8 bases. The CDR3 protein is CASGWGLAGTQGTQYF. CDR3 sequence (DNA): TGCGCCAGCGGATGGGGCCTAGCGGGGACGCAGGGTACGCAGTATTTT.

The chain combines TRBV9 with TRBJ2-3; possible D gene TRBD2, 6 bases. The CDR3 is 14 amino acids. Between the trimmed V and J ends, which lost 1 base and 7 bases, there was a span of 13 bases. CDR1 is SGDLS, CDR2 YYNGEE, per germline. This chain's CDR3 is CASSVSGTSHTQYF. The CDR3 DNA reads as TGTGCCAGCAGCGTATCCGGGACTTCGCATACGCAGTATTTT.

V and J are TRBV18 and TRBJ2-1; possibly TRBD1 for D (6 bases). Trimming removed 4 bases at V and 7 bases at J, with 11 bases between. This CDR3 spans 13 amino acids. The germline V gene has CDR1 KGHSH and CDR2 LQKENI. This CDR3 is CASSLGAENEQFF. For the CDR3, the DNA is TGTGCCAGCTCACTGGGGGCTGAGAATGAGCAGTTCTTC.

Only one count was recorded for this clone. V and J are TRBV28 and TRBJ1-5; TRBD1 aligns across 7 bases. CDR3 size: 17 residues. Germline V gene data show CDR1 as MDHEN and CDR2 as SYDVKM. Trimming took 5 bases from V and 4 from J; bases not matched to a gene: 14. The CDR3, as DNA: TGTGCCAGCAGTCCGGGGTACAGTCCACAGGGGAATCAGCCCCAGCATTTT. It translates to CASSPGYSPQGNQPQHF.

The chain is built from TRBV28 and TRBJ1-5; a weak D match, TRBD1 (5 bases). The V end was cut by 2 bases, the J end by 3 bases, with 8 bases between. The CDR3 runs to 14 residues. From germline, CDR1 is MDHEN and CDR2 SYDVKM. For the CDR3, the DNA is TGTGCCAGCAGTTTACAGGGATTCAATCAGCCCCAGCATTTT. Encoded protein: CASSLQGFNQPQHF. Based on the CDR3 plus reference TRBV28 and TRBJ1-5, the full variable domain is DVKVTQSSRYLVKRTGEKVFLECVQDMDHENMFWYRQDPGLGLRLIYFSYDVKMKEKGDIPEGYSVSREKKERFSLILESASTNQTSMYLCASSLQGFNQPQHFGDGTRLSIL.

V usage is TRBV7-2 and J usage is TRBJ2-1; a weak D match, TRBD1 (6 bases). This CDR3 is built from 15 residues. Trimming took off 4 bases at V and 9 bases at J, with 19 bases between the two ends. CDR1 SGHTA and CDR2 FQGNSA come from the germline V gene. CDR3 in amino acids: CASSSPFWGRIEQFF. The CDR3 region has the DNA TGTGCCAGCAGCTCCCCGTTTTGGGGGCGGATTGAGCAGTTCTTC. Full variable domain (outside the CDR3, taken from reference TRBV7-2 and TRBJ2-1): GAGVSQSPSNKVTEKGKDVELRCDPISGHTALYWYRQSLGQGLEFLIYFQGNSAPDKSGLPSDRFSAERTGGSVSTLTIQRTQQEDSAVYLCASSSPFWGRIEQFFGPGTRLTVL.

This rearrangement joins TRBV19 to TRBJ1-1; no definite D call. CDR1 and CDR2 from the germline V gene are LNHDA and SQIVND (reference sequence). CDR3 length equals 14 residues. V lost 1 base, J lost 1 base, and 7 bases lay in between. CDR3 residues: CASSIGRGNTEAFF. CDR3 bases: TGTGCCAGTAGTATAGGCAGAGGGAACACTGAAGCTTTCTTT.

This clone appeared a few times. The chain is built from TRBV18 and TRBJ1-5; possibly TRBD1 for D (6 bases). The CDR3 runs 14 residues. Trimming removed 2 bases from V and 5 bases from J, with 10 bases in between. Germline V lookup: CDR1 KGHSH, CDR2 LQKENI. The CDR3 nucleotides are TGTGCCAGCTCACCAACGGGGGGCCATCAGCCCCAGCATTTT. Protein: CASSPTGGHQPQHF.

This clone appeared once. This chain links TRBV5-8 with TRBJ1-6, with 7 positions matching TRBD1. The CDR3 sequence is 14 residues long. The V gene end was trimmed by 5 bases and the J gene end by 8 bases; junction bases not matched to a gene: 7. Germline loops: CDR1 SGHTS, CDR2 YDEGEE. The CDR3 region is CASSRQGPDSPLHF. CDR3 DNA sequence: TGTGCCAGCAGTAGACAGGGACCTGATTCACCCCTCCACTTT.

The V gene is TRBV6-1, the J gene TRBJ1-1, with TRBD1 identical over 8 bases. After removal of 5 bases from V and 0 bases from J, the junction contained 5 bases not matched to a gene. CDR1 is MNHNS, CDR2 SASEGT, per germline. The CDR3 has 15 residues. CDR3 sequence: CASSNGQGLNTEAFF. CDR3 bases: TGTGCCAGCAGTAACGGACAGGGTTTGAACACTGAAGCTTTCTTT.